Each of the 24 T cell receptor beta chains below was sequenced from the same sample in a study of radiotherapy plus CTLA-4 blockade in lung cancer. Sequencing was performed with immunoSEQ multiplex PCR; in TCRdb, only in-frame clones are kept and a portion is missing. The table shows fewer than 150,000 clones, with around 75% occurring only once. The starting material was peripheral blood, obtained from a patient treated with radiotherapy plus ipilimumab. These receptors were taken from a human donor with non-small cell lung cancer who had a partial response to radiotherapy plus ipilimumab.

The sample holds one count of this clone. The J gene is TRBJ2-7, the V gene TRBV6-5; the D gene is possibly TRBD1 (6 bases). Germline CDR1 MNHEY, CDR2 SVGAGI. The CDR3 spans 14 residues. V lost 3 bases and J 2 bases, leaving 11 bases between the germline ends. CDR3 in DNA: TGTGCCAGCAGTTATTCTGGGGGCCCCTACGAGCAGTACGTC. It specifies CASSYSGGPYEQYV.

This clone turned up a few times. The genes are TRBV10-3 and TRBJ2-1; a possible D gene is TRBD2 (6 bases). CDR3 size: 13 residues. V dropped 7 bases and J dropped 7 bases, with 14 bases sitting between them. Germline V gives CDR1 ENHRY, CDR2 SYGVKD. In DNA, the CDR3 is TGTGCCATCACGAGGGAGGTAAAGAATGAGCAGTTCTTC. Amino acids: CAITREVKNEQFF.

The CDR3 DNA sequence: TGCGCCAGCAGCTCGCCGCGGGCGGAAGAGACCCAGTACTTC. Amino acid sequence: CASSSPRAEETQYF. The V and J genes are TRBV5-1 and TRBJ2-5; a possible D gene is TRBD2 (5 bases). CDR3 length equals 14 residues. The V gene's germline CDR1 is SGHRS and CDR2 YFSETQ. Between the trimmed V and J ends, which lost 3 bases and 3 bases, there was a span of 12 bases. The full variable domain, in which reference TRBV5-1 and TRBJ2-5 provide the parts outside the CDR3, is KAGVTQTPRYLIKTRGQQVTLSCSPISGHRSVSWYQQTPGQGLQFLFEYFSETQRNKGNFPGRFSGRQFSNSRSEMNVSTLELGDSALYLCASSSPRAEETQYFGPGTRLLVL.

V and J are TRBV20-1 and TRBJ2-5; no definite D call. Deletions cut 3 bases from V and 2 bases from J, with 4 bases between. Germline loops: CDR1 DFQATT, CDR2 SNEGSKA (reference sequence). This CDR3 has 11 amino acids. CDR3 nucleotides: TGCAGTGCTAGCCCACAAGAGACCCAGTACTTC. Translating gives CSASPQETQYF.

The J gene is TRBJ1-2, the V gene TRBV25-1, with TRBD1 as a possible D gene (5 bases). CDR1 is MGHDK and CDR2 is SYGVNS in the germline V gene. CDR3 length equals 18 residues. With 3 bases removed from V and 4 bases from J, the gap between germline ends came to 24 bases. CDR3 nucleotides: TGTGCCAGCAGTGATCAGAGTCAGGGAGGGGATCGGAGCTATGGCTACACCTTC. This encodes CASSDQSQGGDRSYGYTF.

The genes are TRBV5-5 and TRBJ1-4; possibly TRBD1 for D (6 bases). The CDR3 is 14 amino acids. Germline CDR1 reads SGHKS; CDR2 reads YYEKEE (reference sequence). Between the trimmed V and J ends, which lost 4 bases and 8 bases, there was a span of 15 bases. This CDR3 is CASSPGQFGEKLFF. The DNA for the CDR3 is TGTGCCAGCAGCCCCGGACAGTTTGGCGAAAAACTGTTTTTT.

The J gene is TRBJ2-7, the V gene TRBV5-6; maybe TRBD2 (5 bases). Germline V CDR1 and CDR2: SGHDT, YYEEEE. Trimming left V 0 bases short and J 7 bases short, with 11 bases between. The CDR3 runs to 13 residues. The CDR3 bases are TGTGCCAGCAGCTTGGGGCCTCGGGGTGAGCAGTACGTC. Its protein product is CASSLGPRGEQYV.

This clone occurred a few times. V and J are TRBV7-2 and TRBJ2-7; possibly TRBD1 for D (6 bases). This CDR3 spans 14 amino acids. Germline V gene sequence: CDR1 SGHTA, CDR2 FQGNSA. Between the trimmed V and J ends, which lost 1 base and 2 bases, there was a span of 9 bases. CDR3 protein: CASSLVRGAYEQYV. DNA of the CDR3: TGTGCCAGCAGCTTAGTCAGGGGCGCCTACGAGCAGTACGTC.

The chain joins TRBV28 to TRBJ2-7; 10 bases are shared with TRBD2. Germline-derived CDR1 and CDR2 are MDHEN and SYDVKM. The J segment lost 0 bases and the V segment lost 8 bases, leaving 7 bases of the junction unmatched. The CDR3 covers 15 residues. Here the CDR3 DNA reads TGTGCCAGCCAGAACTTAGCGGGAGGCTCCTACGAGCAGTACTTC. The encoded protein is CASQNLAGGSYEQYF.

For the CDR3, the DNA is TGTGCCAGCACCTCAAGGGTACAGGGGGGAGCTTTCTTT. Protein product: CASTSRVQGGAFF. V usage is TRBV6-5 and J usage is TRBJ1-1; the match to TRBD1 covers 8 bases. The J segment lost 10 bases and the V segment lost 7 bases, leaving 11 bases of the junction unmatched. The CDR3 has 13 residues. The germline CDR1 and CDR2 sequences are MNHEY and SVGAGI.

CDR3 in amino acids: CASRQTGINSPLHF. CDR3 DNA sequence: TGTGCCAGTAGACAAACAGGGATTAATTCACCCCTCCACTTT. This sequence joins TRBV19 and TRBJ1-6; D is possibly TRBD1 (6 bases). V lost 6 bases and J lost 6, with 12 bases in between. CDR3 size: 14 residues. Germline V gives CDR1 LNHDA, CDR2 SQIVND (reference sequence).

This chain joins TRBV9 and TRBJ2-3; 12 bases are a match to TRBD2. With V trimmed by 0 bases and J by 4 bases, 3 bases remained unmatched. The germline CDR1 and CDR2 sequences are SGDLS and YYNGEE. The CDR3 spans 16 residues. In DNA form, the CDR3 reads TGTGCCAGCAGCGTAGGACTAGCGGGAGACCCAGATACGCAGTATTTT. It translates to CASSVGLAGDPDTQYF.

The chain combines TRBV28 with TRBJ2-3; 9 bases match TRBD2. Germline loops: CDR1 MDHEN, CDR2 SYDVKM. Trimming took 7 bases from V and 4 from J; bases not matched to a gene: 12. This CDR3 region has 16 residues. CDR3 in DNA: TGTGCCAGCATTATCCGCCAGCGGGAGGAATCAGATACGCAGTATTTT. This encodes CASIIRQREESDTQYF.

The chain is built from TRBV11-3 and TRBJ1-1, with D unclear. The CDR3 runs to 14 residues. V was shortened by 5 bases and J by 6 bases, with 16 bases between the two germline ends. Looked up from germline, CDR1 is SGHNT and CDR2 is YENEEA. DNA of the CDR3: TGTGCCAGCAGCCCTTCGGGTCGGATCTCTGAAGCTTTCTTT. As protein: CASSPSGRISEAFF.

The chain carries TRBV5-6 and TRBJ1-4; 7 bases are a match to TRBD1. The length of the CDR3 is 14 residues. After removal of 4 bases from V and 8 bases from J, the junction contained 8 bases not matched to a gene. Germline CDR1 is SGHDT and CDR2 is YYEEEE. CDR3 region: CASSRDRVDEKLFF. CDR3 sequence (DNA): TGTGCCAGCAGCAGAGACAGGGTAGACGAAAAACTGTTTTTT. Combining the CDR3 with reference TRBV5-6 and TRBJ1-4 gives the whole variable domain DAGVTQSPTHLIKTRGQQVTLRCSPKSGHDTVSWYQQALGQGPQFIFQYYEEEERQRGNFPDRFSGHQFPNYSSELNVNALLLGDSALYLCASSRDRVDEKLFFGSGTQLSVL.

V gene TRBV7-8 combines with J gene TRBJ1-1; a weak D match, TRBD1 (5 bases). V lost 5 bases, J lost 4 bases, and 14 bases lay in between. This CDR3 comprises 14 residues. The germline CDR1 and CDR2 sequences are SGHVS and FQNEAQ. CDR3 nucleotide sequence: TGTGCCAGCAGCCCCCAGGGATTGGGCACTGAAGCTTTCTTT. Protein: CASSPQGLGTEAFF.

This sequence joins TRBV29-1 and TRBJ2-3; no reliable D call. Trimming pared 1 base from V and 0 bases from J, leaving 2 bases between. Germline V gene data show CDR1 as SQVTM and CDR2 as ANQGSEA. CDR3 length: 12 amino acids. The CDR3 bases are TGCAGCGTTGAAGCTAGCACAGATACGCAGTATTTT. Protein sequence: CSVEASTDTQYF.

This clone was observed a single time. V gene TRBV11-3 combines with J gene TRBJ2-3; TRBD2 matches 12 bases. Trimming took 4 bases from V and 2 from J; bases not matched to a gene: 4. The CDR3 covers 16 residues. Germline values: CDR1 SGHNT, CDR2 YENEEA. The CDR3 region has the DNA TGTGCCAGCAGCTCCAGGACTAGCGGGACCACAGATACGCAGTATTTT. It translates to CASSSRTSGTTDTQYF.

The sample holds many counts of this clone. The rearrangement links TRBV7-9 to TRBJ2-1; 9 bases are shared with TRBD2. J was trimmed by 6 bases and V by 6 bases; bases with no gene match: 6. The CDR3 covers 14 residues. Germline V gene sequence: CDR1 SEHNR, CDR2 FQNEAQ (reference sequence). The CDR3 nucleotides are TGTGCCAGCAGACCGGGACTAGCTATCAATGAGCAGTTCTTC. Protein product: CASRPGLAINEQFF.

This clone has a handful of counts. The rearrangement links TRBV7-2 to TRBJ2-3; D unclear. Germline CDR1 and CDR2: SGHTA and FQGNSA. The CDR3 loop spans 15 amino acids. The V end was cut by 4 bases, the J end by 1 base, with 12 bases between. CDR3 region: CASSSWYPGTDTQYF. In DNA, the CDR3 is TGTGCCAGCAGCTCGTGGTACCCGGGCACAGATACGCAGTATTTT.

The J gene is TRBJ2-5, the V gene TRBV15, with 10 positions matching TRBD2. CDR3 length: 16 residues. The germline gives CDR1 LNHNV, CDR2 YYDKDF (reference sequence). V was clipped by 3 bases and J by 4 bases; unmatched bases: 8. CDR3 DNA sequence: TGTGCCACCAGCAGGGATCGACTAGCGGGTCGAGAGACCCAGTACTTC. This encodes CATSRDRLAGRETQYF.

The rearrangement joins TRBV5-5 to TRBJ1-2, with a possible D match to TRBD1 (5 bases). V shed 4 bases and J shed 4 bases, with 20 bases lying between them. The CDR3 has 16 amino acids. Germline CDR1 and CDR2: SGHKS and YYEKEE (reference sequence). The DNA for the CDR3 is TGTGCCAGCAGCCCTAGCGAGCAGGGTCGGGGCTATGGCTACACCTTC. Residues: CASSPSEQGRGYGYTF.

In its sample, this clone was seen a few times. The J gene is TRBJ1-2, the V gene TRBV7-2; 11 bases agree with TRBD1. Germline V lookup: CDR1 SGHTA, CDR2 FQGNSA. This CDR3 comprises 17 residues. J gave up 4 bases and V 6 bases, and 13 bases lay outside the gene matches. CDR3 bases: TGTGCCAGCAGTTTTGATTTTACCGGGACAGGGGGCTATGGCTACACCTTC. Translating it yields CASSFDFTGTGGYGYTF.

The V gene is TRBV7-8, the J gene TRBJ1-1; 8 bases map to TRBD1. Trimming removed 6 bases from V and 5 bases from J; junction bases left unmatched: 8. The length of the CDR3 is 14 residues. Germline CDR1 is SGHVS and CDR2 is FQNEAQ. The CDR3 sequence is CASSWTGLGTEAFF. CDR3 nucleotides: TGTGCCAGCAGTTGGACAGGGTTGGGGACTGAAGCTTTCTTT.